The 22 T cell receptor beta chains listed next were all sequenced from one sample in a study of regulatory T cells in long-lasting Graves disease. Time point reported: persistent/refractory GD, antithyroid drugs over 5 years with positive TRAb. Following extraction of RNA from PBMCs, that RNA was used to make the TCR library. CDR3 regions were amplified by Arm-PCR using iRepertoire HTBI primers to build TCR beta libraries. TCRdb redid the calling of the multiplex PCR reads with MiXCR, one entry per CDR3 protein. Of approximately 500,000 distinct CDR3 sequences detected, roughly 21% appear once; the ten largest clones hold 7% to 9%. The material sequenced was peripheral blood mononuclear cells (PBMCs), taken when the disease was refractory, from a patient treated with antithyroid drugs. These receptor sequences come from a female donor with Graves disease.

This rearrangement joins TRBV20-1 to TRBJ2-7, with a tentative D call TRBD1 (6 bases). This CDR3 region has 11 residues. Germline V gene lookup returns CDR1 DFQATT and CDR2 SNEGSKA (reference sequence). The CDR3: CSFFRDNEQYF. The CDR3 coding sequence is TGCAGCTTCTTCAGGGACAACGAGCAGTACTTC.

This clonotype was found a few times. The chain is built from TRBV14 and TRBJ2-5; TRBD1 is a possible D gene (7 bases). CDR1 is SGHDN and CDR2 is FVKESK in the germline V gene. This CDR3 contains 16 residues. Trimming pared 0 bases from V and 4 bases from J, leaving 15 bases between. The chain's CDR3 is CASSQDSEGAGETQYF. CDR3 bases: TGTGCCAGCAGCCAAGATTCGGAGGGGGCGGGAGAGACCCAGTACTTC.

In this sample, this clonotype turned up a few times. The chain is built from TRBV11-3 and TRBJ2-3; D might be TRBD1 (5 bases). The CDR3 length is 14 residues. CDR1 is SGHNT and CDR2 is YENEEA in the germline V gene. V lost 3 bases to trimming and J lost 2 bases, with 9 bases between them. The CDR3 coding sequence is TGTGCCAGCAGCTTCACAGGTTTCACAGATACGCAGTATTTT. Translating it yields CASSFTGFTDTQYF. Filled out from reference TRBV11-3 and TRBJ2-3, the complete variable domain reads EAGVVQSPRYKIIEKKQPVAFWCNPISGHNTLYWYLQNLGQGPELLIRYENEEAVDDSQLPKDRFSAERLKGVDSTLKIQPAELGDSAVYLCASSFTGFTDTQYFGPGTRLTVL.

DNA for the CDR3: TGTGCCAGCAGCCAAGGGGGAGCAGGGGGTCAAGAGACCCAGTACTTC. It encodes CASSQGGAGGQETQYF. V and J are TRBV14 and TRBJ2-5, with 7 bases lining up with TRBD1. CDR1 is SGHDN and CDR2 is FVKESK in the germline V gene. Trimming cost V 1 base and J 2 bases; bases outside gene matches: 7. The CDR3 is made up of 16 amino acids.

The chain uses TRBV9 and TRBJ1-6; D not certain. This CDR3 contains 17 residues. In germline, CDR1 is SGDLS, CDR2 YYNGEE. V lost 1 base, J lost 8 bases, and 19 bases lay in between. For the CDR3, the DNA is TGTGCCAGCAGCGTAATCGAAGAAACAGCGGATGATTCACCCCTCCACTTT. Protein: CASSVIEETADDSPLHF.

This chain connects TRBV24-1 to TRBJ2-1; D perhaps matches TRBD1 (6 bases). The CDR3 consists of 14 residues. The germline V gene encodes CDR1 KGHDR and CDR2 SFDVKD. Trimming pared 9 bases from V and 2 bases from J, leaving 13 bases between. CDR3 amino acids: CATPQGLPYNEQFF. The CDR3 DNA sequence: TGTGCCACCCCGCAGGGGCTACCCTACAATGAGCAGTTCTTC.

This clonotype was picked up many times. The chain combines TRBV27 with TRBJ2-7, with D perhaps matching TRBD2 (6 bases). Per germline, CDR1 MNHEY and CDR2 SMNVEV (reference sequence). This CDR3 spans 14 amino acids. Between the trimmed V and J ends, which lost 5 bases and 2 bases, there was a span of 13 bases. The CDR3 spells CASSLTSFPYEQYF. The CDR3 nucleotides read TGTGCCAGCAGTCTCACTAGCTTCCCCTACGAGCAGTACTTC.

Regarding this clonotype: A read error is possible here, since a much larger clone lies one base away. V and J are TRBV5-6 and TRBJ2-2, with a possible D match to TRBD1 (5 bases). The CDR3 totals 16 residues. Germline values: CDR1 SGHDT, CDR2 YYEEEE. CDR3 amino acids: CASGFIGAANTGELFF. CDR3 in DNA: TGTGCCAGCGGCTTTATAGGGGCAGCGAACACCGGGGAGCTGTTTTTT.

The chain is built from TRBV6-2 or TRBV6-3 and TRBJ1-5; 10 positions agree with TRBD1. Germline trimming cut 2 bases from V and 7 bases from J; bases unmatched to any gene: 17. This CDR3 contains 19 residues. Germline loops: CDR1 MNHEY, CDR2 SVGEGT. CDR3 DNA: TGTGCCAGCAGTTACCGCCGTCCCGGGACAGGGGAAGGTATACAGCCCCAGCATTTT. Translation gives CASSYRRPGTGEGIQPQHF.

This clonotype was seen more than once but under ten times. V is TRBV7-6 and J is TRBJ2-5, with D unresolved. Germline V gives CDR1 SGHVS, CDR2 FNYEAQ. V was clipped by 0 bases and J by 1 base, with 9 bases between them. This CDR3 contains 15 residues. CDR3 protein: CASSLAQAFQETQYF. As DNA, the CDR3 is TGTGCCAGCAGCTTAGCGCAGGCTTTCCAAGAGACCCAGTACTTC.

This clonotype was observed a single time. The chain couples TRBV11-2 to TRBJ1-2; weak D call: TRBD1 (5 bases). Between the trimmed V and J ends, which lost 5 bases and 4 bases, there was a span of 20 bases. The CDR3 extends over 16 amino acids. The germline gives CDR1 SGHAT, CDR2 FQNNGV. The CDR3 spells CASSPTVTGLSYGYTF. The CDR3 bases are TGTGCCAGCAGCCCGACGGTAACAGGACTCTCCTATGGCTACACCTTC.

The chain is built from TRBV29-1 and TRBJ2-7, with D possibly being TRBD1 (6 bases). The CDR3 runs 13 residues. The germline gives CDR1 SQVTM, CDR2 ANQGSEA. Trimming took off 4 bases at V and 7 bases at J, with 17 bases between the two ends. CDR3 nucleotides: TGCAGCGTTGCAATTTTGACAGGAAAAGAGCAGTACTTC. Residues: CSVAILTGKEQYF.

There are many counts of this clonotype. The chain employs TRBV28 and TRBJ1-2, with 7 nucleotides matching TRBD1. The germline V gene has CDR1 MDHEN and CDR2 SYDVKM. The CDR3 contains 14 residues. The V and J ends lost 6 bases and 8 bases, in that order; junction bases with no gene match: 12. Here the CDR3 DNA reads TGTGCCAGCAGCCCGGACACAGGGGTACGAGGCTACACCTTC. It codes for CASSPDTGVRGYTF.

This clonotype was found a few times. The V call is TRBV7-9, the J call TRBJ1-2, with D maybe TRBD1 (5 bases). Trimming pared 3 bases from V and 2 bases from J, leaving 19 bases between. From germline, CDR1 is SEHNR and CDR2 FQNEAQ (reference sequence). The CDR3 extends over 17 amino acids. CDR3 residues: CASSFGGDRFLNYGYTF. DNA of the CDR3: TGTGCCAGCAGCTTTGGGGGAGACAGATTTTTAAACTATGGCTACACCTTC.

This clonotype came up many times. V is TRBV2 and J is TRBJ1-4; TRBD1 matches at 10 bases. The CDR3 has 14 amino acids. Unmatched junction bases numbered 4, after V lost 5 bases and J lost 7 bases. In germline, CDR1 is SNHLY, CDR2 FYNNEI. As DNA, the CDR3 is TGTGCCAGCAGTAGACAGGGGGCGTCTGAAAAACTGTTTTTT. Residues: CASSRQGASEKLFF.

A few counts support this clonotype. This sequence joins TRBV9 and TRBJ1-5; D is unresolved. The V end was cut by 0 bases, the J end by 3 bases, with 4 bases between. Germline V gives CDR1 SGDLS, CDR2 YYNGEE. CDR3 length: 13 residues. The CDR3 coding sequence is TGTGCCAGCAGCGTAGAGCTCAATCAGCCCCAGCATTTT. This codes for CASSVELNQPQHF.

This clonotype came up many times. The V call is TRBV6-1, the J call TRBJ1-5; weak D call: TRBD1 (5 bases). There are 15 residues in the CDR3. Germline V gene sequence: CDR1 MNHNS, CDR2 SASEGT. V gave up 7 bases and J gave up 7 bases, with 20 bases separating them. CDR3 sequence: CASNTLQTVGQPQHF. As DNA, the CDR3 is TGTGCCAGCAACACTCTTCAGACAGTAGGCCAGCCCCAGCATTTT.

This clonotype was seen only a few times. The rearrangement joins TRBV29-1 to TRBJ2-3, with TRBD2 matching 7 bases. V gave up 7 bases and J gave up 0 bases; unmatched junction bases: 10. CDR1 and CDR2 from the germline V gene are SQVTM and ANQGSEA. CDR3 length equals 15 residues. The CDR3 here is CSATYPGRSTDTQYF. The DNA for the CDR3 is TGCAGCGCCACCTACCCCGGGAGGAGCACAGATACGCAGTATTTT.

This clonotype was found a few times. The chain couples TRBV28 to TRBJ2-3, with 8 bases that match TRBD2. The CDR3 consists of 17 residues. Looked up from germline, CDR1 is MDHEN and CDR2 is SYDVKM. The V and J ends lost 4 bases and 0 bases, in that order; junction bases with no gene match: 9. The CDR3 DNA follows: TGTGCCAGCAGTTGGCGAAGAGCGGGAGTTAGCACAGATACGCAGTATTTT. Translating gives CASSWRRAGVSTDTQYF.

The table lists this clonotype with many counts. V is TRBV12-3 or TRBV12-4 and J is TRBJ2-2, with D maybe TRBD1 (5 bases). The CDR3 is made up of 15 amino acids. V was shortened by 6 bases and J by 1 base, with 12 bases between the two germline ends. CDR3 sequence (DNA): TGTGCCAGCAGCTCGGACATACAGAACACCGGGGAGCTGTTTTTT. It encodes CASSSDIQNTGELFF.

Worth noting for this clonotype: Since a much larger clone is just one base distant, this may be a read error. The rearrangement links TRBV28 to TRBJ2-7; perhaps TRBD1 as D (6 bases). The CDR3 length is 15 residues. V lost 3 bases to trimming and J lost 2 bases, with 14 bases between them. The germline V gene encodes CDR1 MDHEN and CDR2 SYDVKM. The DNA of the CDR3 is TGTGCCAGCAGTTTTACAGGGACCCGAGCCTACGAGCAGTACTTC. Its translation is CASSFTGTRAYEQYF.

The J gene is TRBJ2-7, the V gene TRBV29-1; perhaps TRBD2 as D (5 bases). V was pared by 5 bases and J by 4 bases, with 6 bases between. Germline CDR1 reads SQVTM; CDR2 reads ANQGSEA. This CDR3 is 10 amino acids long. Here the CDR3 DNA reads TGCAGCGTTCGGGAATACGAGCAGTACTTC. It specifies CSVREYEQYF.